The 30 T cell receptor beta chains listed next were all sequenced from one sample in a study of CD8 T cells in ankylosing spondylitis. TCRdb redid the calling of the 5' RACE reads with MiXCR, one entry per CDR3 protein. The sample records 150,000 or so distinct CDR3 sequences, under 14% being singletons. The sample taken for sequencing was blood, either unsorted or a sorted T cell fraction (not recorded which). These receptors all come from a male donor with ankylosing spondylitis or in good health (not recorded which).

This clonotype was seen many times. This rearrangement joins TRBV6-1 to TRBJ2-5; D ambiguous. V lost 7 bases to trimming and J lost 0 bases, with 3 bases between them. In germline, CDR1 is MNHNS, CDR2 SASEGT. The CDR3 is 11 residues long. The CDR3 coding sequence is TGTGCCAGCAAAGACCAAGAGACCCAGTACTTC. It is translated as CASKDQETQYF.

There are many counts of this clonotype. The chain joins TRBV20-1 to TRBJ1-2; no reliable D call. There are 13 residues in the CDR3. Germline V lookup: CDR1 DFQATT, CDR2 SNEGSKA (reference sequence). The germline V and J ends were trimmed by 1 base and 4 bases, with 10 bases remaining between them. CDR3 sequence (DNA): TGCAGTGCTAGAGCGGATCGTGGCTATGGCTACACCTTC. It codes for CSARADRGYGYTF.

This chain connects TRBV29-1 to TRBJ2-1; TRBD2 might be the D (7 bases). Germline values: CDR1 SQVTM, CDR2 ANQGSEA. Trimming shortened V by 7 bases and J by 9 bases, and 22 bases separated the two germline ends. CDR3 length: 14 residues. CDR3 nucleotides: TGCAGCGGTCGACTAGTGGGGGGGCCATCTGAGCAGTTCTTC. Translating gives CSGRLVGGPSEQFF.

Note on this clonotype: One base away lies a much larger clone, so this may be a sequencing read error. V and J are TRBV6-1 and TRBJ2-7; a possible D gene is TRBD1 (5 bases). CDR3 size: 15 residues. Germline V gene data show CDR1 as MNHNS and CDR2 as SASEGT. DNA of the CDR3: TGTGCCAGCAATGTAAATAGACAGACCCCCTACGAGCAGCACTTC. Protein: CASNVNRQTPYEQHF.

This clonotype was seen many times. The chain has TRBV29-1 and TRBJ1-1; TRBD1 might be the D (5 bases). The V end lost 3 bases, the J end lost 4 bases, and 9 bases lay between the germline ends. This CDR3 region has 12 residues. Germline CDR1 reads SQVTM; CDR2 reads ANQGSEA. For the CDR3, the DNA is TGCAGCGTTGATCGGGGGACCACTGAAGCTTTCTTT. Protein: CSVDRGTTEAFF.

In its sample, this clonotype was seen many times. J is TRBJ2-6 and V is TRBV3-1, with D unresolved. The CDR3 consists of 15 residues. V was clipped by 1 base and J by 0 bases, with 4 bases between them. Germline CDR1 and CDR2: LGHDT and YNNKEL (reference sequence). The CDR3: CASSQGRSGANVLTF. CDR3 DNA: TGTGCCAGCAGCCAAGGCCGCTCTGGGGCCAACGTCCTGACTTTC.

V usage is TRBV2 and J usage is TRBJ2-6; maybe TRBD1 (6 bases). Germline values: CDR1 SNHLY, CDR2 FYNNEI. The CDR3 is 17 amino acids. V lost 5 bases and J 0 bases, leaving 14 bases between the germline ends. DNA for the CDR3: TGTGCCAGCAGTCTTGGGGGCGGTAGCTCTGGGGCCAACGTCCTGACTTTC. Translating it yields CASSLGGGSSGANVLTF.

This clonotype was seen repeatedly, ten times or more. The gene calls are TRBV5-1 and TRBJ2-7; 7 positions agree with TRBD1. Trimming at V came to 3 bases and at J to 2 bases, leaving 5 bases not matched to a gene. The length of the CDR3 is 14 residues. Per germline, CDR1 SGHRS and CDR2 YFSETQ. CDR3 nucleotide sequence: TGCGCCAGCAGCTCCTCCGGGACAGCCTACGAGCAGTACTTC. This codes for CASSSSGTAYEQYF.

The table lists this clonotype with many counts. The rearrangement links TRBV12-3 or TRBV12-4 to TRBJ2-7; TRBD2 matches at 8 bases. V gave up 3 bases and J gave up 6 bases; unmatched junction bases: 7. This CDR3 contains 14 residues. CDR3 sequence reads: CASSLAAGAPEQYF. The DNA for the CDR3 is TGTGCCAGCAGTTTGGCAGCGGGAGCTCCCGAGCAGTACTTC.

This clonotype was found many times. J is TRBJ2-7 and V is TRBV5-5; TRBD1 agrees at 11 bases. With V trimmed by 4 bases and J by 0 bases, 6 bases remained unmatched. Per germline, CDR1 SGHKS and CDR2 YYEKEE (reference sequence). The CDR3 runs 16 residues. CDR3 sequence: CASSPGQGAPSYEQYF. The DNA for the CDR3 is TGTGCCAGCAGCCCAGGACAGGGGGCCCCCTCCTACGAGCAGTACTTC.

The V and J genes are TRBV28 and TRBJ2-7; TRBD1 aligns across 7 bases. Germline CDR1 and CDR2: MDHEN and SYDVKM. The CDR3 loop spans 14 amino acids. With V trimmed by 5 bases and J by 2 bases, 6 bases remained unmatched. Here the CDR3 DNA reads TGTGCCAGCAGTCCTCCCGGGACAGCCTACGAGCAGTACTTC. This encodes CASSPPGTAYEQYF. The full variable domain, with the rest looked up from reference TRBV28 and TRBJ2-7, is DVKVTQSSRYLVKRTGEKVFLECVQDMDHENMFWYRQDPGLGLRLIYFSYDVKMKEKGDIPEGYSVSREKKERFSLILESASTNQTSMYLCASSPPGTAYEQYFGPGTRLTVT.

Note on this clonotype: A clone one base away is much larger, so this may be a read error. The DNA of the CDR3 is TGTGCCAACAGCTATGTGGTTCGGGAGCTGTTTTTT. Encoded protein: CANSYVVRELFF. The rearrangement joins TRBV12-3 or TRBV12-4 to TRBJ2-2, with no clear D. The CDR3 totals 12 residues. With 10 bases removed from V and 9 bases from J, the gap between germline ends came to 15 bases.

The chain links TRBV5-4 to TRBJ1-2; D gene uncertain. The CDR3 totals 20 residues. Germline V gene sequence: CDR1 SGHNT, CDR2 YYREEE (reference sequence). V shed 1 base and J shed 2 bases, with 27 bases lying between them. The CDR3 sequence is CASSLWVGLGSGRQNYGYTF. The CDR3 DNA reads TGTGCCAGCAGCTTGTGGGTAGGACTCGGTAGCGGTAGGCAAAACTATGGCTACACCTTC.

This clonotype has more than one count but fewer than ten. This CDR3 reads CATSQRQGYGYTF. The DNA of the CDR3 is TGTGCCACCAGCCAGAGACAGGGCTATGGCTACACCTTC. The chain is built from TRBV15 and TRBJ1-2; 7 positions match TRBD1. The trim removed 5 bases at V and 4 bases at J, leaving 4 bases unmatched. CDR3 length: 13 amino acids. The germline V gene has CDR1 LNHNV and CDR2 YYDKDF (reference sequence).

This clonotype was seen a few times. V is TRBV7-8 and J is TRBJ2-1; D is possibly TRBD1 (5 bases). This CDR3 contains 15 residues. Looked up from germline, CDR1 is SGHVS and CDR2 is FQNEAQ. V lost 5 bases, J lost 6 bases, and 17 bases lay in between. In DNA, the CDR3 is TGTGCCAGCAGCCCTAGGGGTTCTGGTTTCAATGAGCAGTTCTTC. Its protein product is CASSPRGSGFNEQFF.

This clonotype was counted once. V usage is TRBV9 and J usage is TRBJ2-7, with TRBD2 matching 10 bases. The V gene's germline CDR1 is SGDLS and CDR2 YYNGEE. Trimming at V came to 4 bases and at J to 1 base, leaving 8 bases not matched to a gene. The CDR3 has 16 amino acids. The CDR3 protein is CASSPLAGGGSYEQYF. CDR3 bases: TGTGCCAGCAGCCCCTTAGCGGGAGGAGGGTCCTACGAGCAGTACTTC.

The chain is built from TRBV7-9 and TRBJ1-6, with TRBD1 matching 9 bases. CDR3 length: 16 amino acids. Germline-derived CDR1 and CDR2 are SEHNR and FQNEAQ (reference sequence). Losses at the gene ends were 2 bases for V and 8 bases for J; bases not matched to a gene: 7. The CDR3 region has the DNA TGTGCCAGCAGCTTATCCCGACAGGGGGTTGATTCACCCCTCCACTTT. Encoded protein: CASSLSRQGVDSPLHF.

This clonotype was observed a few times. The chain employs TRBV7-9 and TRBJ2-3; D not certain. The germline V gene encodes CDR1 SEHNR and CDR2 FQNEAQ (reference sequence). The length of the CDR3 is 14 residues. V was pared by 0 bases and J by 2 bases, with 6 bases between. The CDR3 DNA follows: TGTGCCAGCAGCTTAGCGGGGTACACAGATACGCAGTATTTT. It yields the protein CASSLAGYTDTQYF.

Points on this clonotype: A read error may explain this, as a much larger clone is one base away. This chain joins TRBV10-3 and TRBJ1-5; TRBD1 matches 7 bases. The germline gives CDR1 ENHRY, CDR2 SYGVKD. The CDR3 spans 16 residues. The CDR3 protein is CTISESGRQGSQPQHF. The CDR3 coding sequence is TGTACCATCAGTGAGTCGGGGAGACAGGGATCTCAGCCCCAGCATTTT.

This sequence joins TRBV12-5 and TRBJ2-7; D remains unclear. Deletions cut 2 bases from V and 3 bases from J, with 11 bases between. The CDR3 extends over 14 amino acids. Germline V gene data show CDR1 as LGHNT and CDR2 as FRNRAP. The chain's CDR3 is CASGLMSVHYEQYF. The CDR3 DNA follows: TGTGCTAGTGGTTTGATGTCGGTGCACTACGAGCAGTACTTC.

The CDR3 nucleotides read TGTGCCCACCGGGCGGCCGACAAAACCGATGAGCAGTTCTTC. It specifies CAHRAADKTDEQFF. The V call is TRBV10-3, the J call TRBJ2-1; no definite D call. Trimming took 11 bases from V and 8 from J, leaving 22 bases between them. The CDR3 extends over 14 amino acids. Germline V gene sequence: CDR1 ENHRY, CDR2 SYGVKD.

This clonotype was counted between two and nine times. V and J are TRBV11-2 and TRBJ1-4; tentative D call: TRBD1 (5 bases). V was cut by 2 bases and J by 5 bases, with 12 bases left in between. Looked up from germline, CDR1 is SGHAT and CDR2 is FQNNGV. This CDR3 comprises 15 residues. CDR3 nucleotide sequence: TGTGCCAGCAGCTTAAGCCGGGGGATGAATGAAAAACTGTTTTTT. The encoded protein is CASSLSRGMNEKLFF.

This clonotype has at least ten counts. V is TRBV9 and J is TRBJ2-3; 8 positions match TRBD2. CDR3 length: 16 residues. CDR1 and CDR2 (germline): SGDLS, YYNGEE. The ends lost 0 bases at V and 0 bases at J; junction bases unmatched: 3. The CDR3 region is CASSVGAGASTDTQYF. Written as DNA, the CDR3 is TGTGCCAGCAGCGTAGGAGCGGGGGCCAGCACAGATACGCAGTATTTT.

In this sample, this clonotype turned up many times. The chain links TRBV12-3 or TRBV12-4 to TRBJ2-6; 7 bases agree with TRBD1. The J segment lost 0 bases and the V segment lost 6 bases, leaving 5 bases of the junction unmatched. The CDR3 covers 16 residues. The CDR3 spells CASSPRQGSGANVLTF. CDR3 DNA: TGTGCCAGCAGCCCCCGACAGGGCTCTGGGGCCAACGTCCTGACTTTC.

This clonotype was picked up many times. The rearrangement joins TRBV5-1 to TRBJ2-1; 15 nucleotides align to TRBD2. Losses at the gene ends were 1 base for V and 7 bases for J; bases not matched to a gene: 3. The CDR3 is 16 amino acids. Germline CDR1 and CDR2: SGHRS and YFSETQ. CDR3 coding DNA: TGCGCCAGCAGCTTGCGGACTAGCGGGGGGGTTAATGAGCAGTTCTTC. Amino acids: CASSLRTSGGVNEQFF.

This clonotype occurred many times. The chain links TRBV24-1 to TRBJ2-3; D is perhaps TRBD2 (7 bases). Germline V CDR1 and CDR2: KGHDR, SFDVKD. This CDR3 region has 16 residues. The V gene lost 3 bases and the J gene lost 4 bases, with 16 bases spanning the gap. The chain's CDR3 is CATSDAQGGGPDTQYF. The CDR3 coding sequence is TGTGCCACCAGTGATGCCCAAGGGGGAGGGCCAGATACGCAGTATTTT.

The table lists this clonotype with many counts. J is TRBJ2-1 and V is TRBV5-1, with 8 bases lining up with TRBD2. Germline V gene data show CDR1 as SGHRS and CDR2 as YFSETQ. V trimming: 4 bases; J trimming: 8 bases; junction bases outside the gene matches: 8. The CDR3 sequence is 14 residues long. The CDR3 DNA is TGCGCCAGCAGCAGCGGCGGGAGGTCGGATGAGCAGTTCTTC. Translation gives CASSSGGRSDEQFF. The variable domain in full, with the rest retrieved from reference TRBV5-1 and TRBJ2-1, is KAGVTQTPRYLIKTRGQQVTLSCSPISGHRSVSWYQQTPGQGLQFLFEYFSETQRNKGNFPGRFSGRQFSNSRSEMNVSTLELGDSALYLCASSSGGRSDEQFFGPGTRLTVL.

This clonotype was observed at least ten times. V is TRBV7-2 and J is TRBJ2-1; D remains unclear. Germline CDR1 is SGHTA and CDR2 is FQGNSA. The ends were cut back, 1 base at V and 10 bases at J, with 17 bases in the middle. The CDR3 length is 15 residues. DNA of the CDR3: TGTGCCAGCAGCTTAGTTGGCGAGACTTTAAACGAGCAGTTCTTC. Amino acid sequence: CASSLVGETLNEQFF.

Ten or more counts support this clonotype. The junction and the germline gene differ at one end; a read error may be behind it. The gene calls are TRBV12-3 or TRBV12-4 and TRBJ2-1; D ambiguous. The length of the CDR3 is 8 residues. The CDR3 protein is CASSLDLF. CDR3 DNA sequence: TGTGCCAGCAGTTTAGACCTCTTC.

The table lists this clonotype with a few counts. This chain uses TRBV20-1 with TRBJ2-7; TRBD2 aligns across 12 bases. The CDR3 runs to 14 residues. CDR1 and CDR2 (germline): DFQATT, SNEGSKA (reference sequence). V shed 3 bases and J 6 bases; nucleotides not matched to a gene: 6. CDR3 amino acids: CSASGLAGSLEQYF. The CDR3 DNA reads TGCAGTGCTAGTGGACTAGCGGGATCCCTCGAGCAGTACTTC.